The 3 T cell receptor beta chains given below trace back to one sample, sequenced in a study of human T cells and chemical hapten exposure. MiXCR, run by TCRdb on the RACE reads, gives a single entry per CDR3 protein. The sample carries roughly 180,000 distinct CDR3 sequences, about 14% recorded once. Stated time point: patch test 1, 2 weeks after DPC sensitization. Specified treatment: therapeutic diphenylcyclopropenone sensitization with weekly scalp DPC. The sequences come from whole blood, collected in connection with sensitization to the hapten diphenylcyclopropenone (DPC). These TCRs come from a woman aged 25 to 39 with alopecia areata. Some clones in this sample may be carry-over from other donors' samples.

The chain links TRBV9 to TRBJ1-1; a possible D gene is TRBD1 (5 bases). V was pared by 3 bases and J by 1 base, with 16 bases between. Germline CDR1 SGDLS, CDR2 YYNGEE. The CDR3 is 16 residues long. CDR3 region: CASSAWVSGPNTEAFF. CDR3 in DNA: TGTGCCAGCAGCGCTTGGGTCTCGGGGCCGAACACTGAAGCTTTCTTT.

The J gene is TRBJ2-2, the V gene TRBV7-3, with a possible D match to TRBD1 (5 bases). V was trimmed by 5 bases and J by 6 bases, leaving 16 bases between them. Germline CDR1 and CDR2: SGHTA and FQGTGA. The CDR3 covers 15 residues. CDR3: CASSPRADRAGELFF. The CDR3 DNA sequence: TGTGCCAGCAGCCCCAGGGCCGACAGAGCCGGGGAGCTGTTTTTT.

This clonotype appeared a few times. The V and J genes are TRBV30 and TRBJ2-5; possibly TRBD1 for D (5 bases). Trimming took 3 bases from V and 2 from J, leaving 16 bases between them. The CDR3 consists of 15 residues. CDR1 is GTSNPN and CDR2 is SVGIG in the germline V gene (reference sequence). The CDR3 nucleotides are TGTGCCTGGAGGCTTGGGTGGGGCGCACAAGAGACCCAGTACTTC. It yields the protein CAWRLGWGAQETQYF. Using reference TRBV30 and TRBJ2-5 for the parts outside the CDR3, the full variable domain is SQTIHQWPATLVQPVGSPLSLECTVEGTSNPNLYWYRQAAGRGLQLLFYSVGIGQISSEVPQNLSASRPQDRQFILSSKKLLLSDSGFYLCAWRLGWGAQETQYFGPGTRLLVL.